This entry concerns a single T cell receptor beta chain. The CDR3 length is 19 residues. The sample comes from a study of blood T cell repertoires in COVID-19. In the study overall: Italy, Spain and the United States were the sources of the convalescent and acute COVID-19 samples. PBMCs, B-cell-depleted T cells, or T cells were the source of the cDNA or gDNA that made up the material.

Original processing notes: The authors estimated nucleated cell counts from reference gene primer amplification. Produced via immunoSEQ multiplex PCR; TCRdb's table is partial and in-frame only. The DNA was the basis for D and trimming; V, J and clone size are from that table. The table shows approximately 300,000 clones, with approximately 90% occurring only once. The genes are TRBV12-1 and TRBJ1-1; the table calls TRBD1, which could not be checked here. TRBV12-1 has pseudogene status. Sequenced: peripheral blood. The clonotype originates from a woman aged 40 to 50 with acute or convalescent COVID-19. CDR3 in DNA: TGTGCCAGCAGCTGCCTCGGGGCAGGGGGATCGCGGGCAAACACTGAAGCTTTCTTT. Its translation is CASSCLGAGGSRANTEAFF.